This TCR beta chain was sequenced during a study of shared clonotypes between healthy human individuals. Study-wide results and limits: The represented genetic and exposure-history diversity was limited by the small number of donors.

Some clones are missing from TCRdb's copy, which holds only in-frame ones; the method was immunoSEQ multiplex PCR. The sample comprises 2,100,000 or so clones, nearly 97% of which are singletons, and approximately 0.13% rests with the top ten. Trimming took off 8 bases at V and 2 bases at J, with 13 bases between the two ends. Germline loops: CDR1 SNHLY, CDR2 FYNNEI. CDR3 length: 14 amino acids. With regard to this clone: Its antigen is as yet unknown.

Sequencing used naive CD4+ T cells sorted from blood. Regarding subset: CD45RA+ positively selected. The TCR originated in a young man in good health. This rearrangement joins TRBV2 to TRBJ2-1; D perhaps matches TRBD2 (5 bases). CDR3 loop: CASRGIGTYNEQFF. CDR3 DNA: TGTGCCAGCCGGGGAATTGGAACCTACAATGAGCAGTTCTTC.